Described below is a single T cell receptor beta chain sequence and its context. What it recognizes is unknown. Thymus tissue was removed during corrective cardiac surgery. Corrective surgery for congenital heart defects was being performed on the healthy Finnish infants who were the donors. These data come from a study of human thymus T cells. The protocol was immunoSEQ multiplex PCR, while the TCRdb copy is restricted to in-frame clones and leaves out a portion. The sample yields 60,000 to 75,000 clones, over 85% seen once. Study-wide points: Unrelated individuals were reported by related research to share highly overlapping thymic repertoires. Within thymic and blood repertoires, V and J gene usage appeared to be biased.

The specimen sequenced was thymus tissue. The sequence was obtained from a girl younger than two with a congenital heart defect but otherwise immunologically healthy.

The CDR3 loop is CAISDSGGNSYNEQFF. CDR3 DNA sequence: TGTGCCATCAGTGACAGTGGCGGGAATTCCTACAATGAGCAGTTCTTC. The chain has TRBV10-3 and TRBJ2-1, with D perhaps matching TRBD2 (6 bases). The germline V and J ends were trimmed by 3 bases and 1 base, with 13 bases remaining between them. The CDR3 has 16 residues. Germline CDR1 ENHRY, CDR2 SYGVKD.